The rows below give T cell receptor beta chains drawn from one sample of a study of shared T cell receptors in the human thymus. The data were produced by immunoSEQ multiplex PCR, yet TCRdb's version contains in-frame clones alone and is incomplete. The sample shows about 660,000 clones, about 89% of them seen only once. These data also featured in a second study, about human thymus T cells.

The sample consisted of thymocytes. All receptors come from a boy under three years old with a congenital heart defect. The CDR3 runs from the conserved cysteine through the conserved F or W. D genes are given only for firm matches. Clone size is stated in some rows and not others, as once, few, many or a class when expanded.

>TRBD1|NA|TRBV11-2|TRBJ2-2
CASSQDRGGTGELFF
TGTGCCAGCAGCCAGGACAGGGGAGGAACCGGGGAGCTGTTTTTT
>NA|NA|TRBV7-3|TRBJ2-4
CASGTFGKNIQYF
TGTGCCAGCGGGACATTCGGCAAAAACATTCAGTACTTC
>TRBD1|NA|TRBV19|TRBJ1-5
CASSTTGTGGKVNQPQHF
TGTGCCAGTAGTACGACCGGGACAGGGGGTAAAGTCAATCAGCCCCAGCATTTT
>NA|NA|TRBV29-1|TRBJ1-4
CSVVDRDFRTNEKLFF
TGCAGCGTTGTAGACCGGGACTTCAGAACTAATGAAAAACTGTTTTTT
>NA|NA|TRBV5-6|TRBJ1-3
CASGSSQGLSSGNTIYF
TGTGCCAGCGGCTCTTCCCAGGGACTCAGCTCTGGAAACACCATATATTTT
>TRBD1|NA|TRBV29-1|TRBJ2-7
CSVQDREYEQYF
TGCAGCGTCCAGGACAGGGAGTACGAGCAGTACTTC
>NA|NA|TRBV15|TRBJ2-7
CATGDSHYEQYF
TGTGCCACCGGGGACTCTCACTACGAGCAGTACTTC
>NA|NA|TRBV20-1|TRBJ1-1
CSASWTHEAFF
TGCAGTGCTAGTTGGACACATGAAGCTTTCTTT
>NA|NA|TRBV4-3|TRBJ1-2
CASSQEGWGRRDGYTF
TGCGCCAGCAGCCAAGAAGGTTGGGGGCGTCGGGATGGCTACACCTTC
>TRBD2|NA|TRBV28|TRBJ2-1
CASSLSGTSGINEQFF
TGTGCCAGCAGTCTATCCGGGACTAGCGGGATCAATGAGCAGTTCTTC
>NA|NA|TRBV2|TRBJ2-1
CASSERRSSYNEQFF
TGTGCCAGCAGTGAACGTCGCAGCTCCTACAATGAGCAGTTCTTC
>NA|NA|TRBV27|TRBJ2-1
CASRSFYRQKANEQFF
TGTGCCAGCAGGTCTTTCTATAGACAGAAAGCTAATGAGCAGTTCTTC
>NA|NA|TRBV5-6|TRBJ1-4
CASSRGVRTEKLFF
TGTGCCAGCAGCCGTGGAGTGAGAACTGAAAAACTGTTTTTT
>TRBD2|NA|TRBV14|TRBJ2-1
CASSQDKGLVYNEQFF
TGTGCCAGCAGCCAAGATAAAGGACTAGTGTACAATGAGCAGTTCTTC
>TRBD2|NA|TRBV4-3|TRBJ2-1
CASSHRVGTSGSYNEQFF
TGCGCCAGCAGCCACAGGGTTGGGACTAGCGGGTCCTACAATGAGCAGTTCTTC
>NA|NA|TRBV27|TRBJ2-7
CASSLSAGYYEQYF
TGTGCCAGCAGTTTGAGCGCCGGCTACTACGAGCAGTACTTC
>NA|NA|TRBV4-1|TRBJ1-5
CASSQATGEPYSNQPQHF
TGCGCCAGCAGCCAAGCGACAGGCGAACCCTATAGCAATCAGCCCCAGCATTTT
>NA|NA|TRBV5-1|TRBJ2-5
CASSLAWSQGGQETQYF
TGCGCCAGCAGCTTGGCCTGGTCCCAGGGGGGCCAAGAGACCCAGTACTTC
>NA|NA|TRBV10-1|TRBJ2-7
CASSDRSSRLVVAYEQYF
TGCGCCAGCAGTGATCGATCGTCAAGACTAGTTGTTGCCTACGAGCAGTACTTC
>TRBD1|NA|TRBV28|TRBJ1-5
CASSFSPWGRGSNQPQHF
TGTGCCAGCAGTTTCTCTCCTTGGGGCAGGGGGTCCAATCAGCCCCAGCATTTT
>NA|few|TRBV27|TRBJ2-1
CASSFEVTGIPEQFF
TGTGCCAGCAGTTTCGAGGTCACAGGGATACCTGAGCAGTTCTTC
>TRBD2|NA|TRBV4-2|TRBJ2-1
CASSQVLLRGAGSEQFF
TGTGCCAGCAGCCAAGTATTGTTGCGGGGGGCGGGTAGTGAGCAGTTCTTC
>TRBD2|NA|TRBV6-5|TRBJ2-1
CASSYSTSDNEQFF
TGTGCCAGCAGTTACTCGACTAGCGATAATGAGCAGTTCTTC
>TRBD2|few|TRBV19|TRBJ2-1
CASRPTRTSGVDEQFF
TGTGCCAGTAGACCTACCCGGACTAGCGGCGTGGATGAGCAGTTCTTC
>TRBD1|NA|TRBV28|TRBJ1-5
CASSDGQGQFQPQHF
TGTGCCAGCAGTGATGGACAGGGGCAGTTTCAGCCCCAGCATTTT
>NA|NA|TRBV18|TRBJ2-2
CASSPLGLVIAGELFF
TGTGCCAGCTCACCACTTGGGCTTGTAATTGCCGGGGAGCTGTTTTTT
>TRBD2|NA|TRBV15|TRBJ2-1
CATSGGLAYNEQFF
TGTGCCACCAGCGGGGGACTAGCCTACAATGAGCAGTTCTTC
>NA|NA|TRBV9|TRBJ2-3
CASSARLVDAPDTQYF
TGTGCCAGCAGCGCCAGACTAGTAGACGCTCCAGATACGCAGTATTTT
>NA|NA|TRBV15|TRBJ2-2
CATSNAEGSANTGELFF
TGTGCCACCAGCAATGCCGAAGGGAGCGCGAACACCGGGGAGCTGTTTTTT
>NA|NA|TRBV30|TRBJ2-6
CAWGPTQWYLGSGANVLTF
TGTGCCTGGGGTCCCACACAGTGGTATCTCGGCTCTGGGGCCAACGTCCTGACTTTC
>NA|NA|TRBV10-1|TRBJ2-3
CASSEYKRRGTDTQYF
TGCGCCAGCAGTGAGTATAAGCGGAGGGGCACAGATACGCAGTATTTT
>NA|NA|TRBV27|TRBJ1-2
CASSQQEFYGYTF
TGTGCCAGCAGCCAACAGGAGTTCTATGGCTACACCTTC
>NA|NA|TRBV4-2|TRBJ2-5
CASSQDRVPETQYF
TGTGCCAGCAGCCAAGACAGGGTTCCCGAGACCCAGTACTTC
>TRBD2|few|TRBV19|TRBJ2-5
CASSIDPASGIQETQYF
TGTGCCAGTAGTATAGATCCGGCTAGCGGCATCCAAGAGACCCAGTACTTC
>TRBD1|NA|TRBV18|TRBJ1-4
CASSPRGQGSKKLFF
TGTGCCAGCTCACCTCGGGGACAGGGGTCTAAAAAACTGTTTTTT
>TRBD1|NA|TRBV27|TRBJ2-2
CASSQADRAPGSGELFF
TGTGCCAGCAGTCAAGCCGACAGGGCGCCAGGATCCGGGGAGCTGTTTTTT
>NA|NA|TRBV7-9|TRBJ2-5
CASSLGAGVSETQYF
TGTGCCAGCAGCTTAGGGGCAGGGGTATCGGAGACCCAGTACTTC
>NA|once|TRBV12-1|TRBJ1-5
CASSLRTGGNQPQHF
TGTGCCAGCAGCCTTAGGACAGGGGGCAATCAGCCCCAGCATTTT
>NA|NA|TRBV4-1|TRBJ1-1
CASSQVIRYRVEAFF
TGCGCCAGCAGCCAAGTAATAAGGTACAGGGTGGAAGCTTTCTTT
>NA|few|TRBV19|TRBJ1-3
CASSVRGISGNTIYF
TGTGCCAGTAGTGTCCGCGGAATCTCTGGAAACACCATATATTTT
>NA|NA|TRBV5-6|TRBJ1-1
CASSTEDSSDLPVNTEAFF
TGTGCCAGCAGCACGGAAGACTCCTCTGACCTGCCGGTGAACACTGAAGCTTTCTTT
>TRBD1|NA|TRBV7-2|TRBJ1-5
CASSPWTGKADQPQHF
TGTGCCAGCAGCCCCTGGACAGGGAAAGCAGACCAGCCCCAGCATTTT
>NA|NA|TRBV27|TRBJ2-1
CASSLRVSSYNEQFF
TGTGCCAGCAGTTTACGCGTATCCTCCTACAATGAGCAGTTCTTC
>NA|NA|TRBV7-9|TRBJ1-2
CASSLAADVPRLYGYTF
TGTGCCAGCAGCTTGGCGGCAGACGTGCCCCGGCTATATGGCTACACCTTC
>NA|once|TRBV19|TRBJ1-5
CASSIPVQNGGNQPQHF
TGTGCCAGTAGTATTCCAGTCCAGAACGGAGGCAATCAGCCCCAGCATTTT
>TRBD2|NA|TRBV11-2|TRBJ2-7
CASSPGGGRGPYEQYF
TGTGCCAGCAGCCCAGGAGGCGGGAGAGGTCCCTACGAGCAGTACTTC